This TCR beta chain came from a study of HIV-infected patients and healthy controls. Antiretroviral therapy had run roughly three months, about 14 weeks, before follow-up blood collection. All unsorted peripheral T cells were captured because whole blood was used without fractionation. Donors lacked febrile or AIDS-related illness, tumors, and hepatitis B or C coinfection. 500 ng RNA was reverse transcribed with alpha and beta constant-region primers. Separate chain-specific third strand synthesis with multiplexing indices produced the alpha and beta libraries. One entry per CDR3 protein, called by TCRdb with MiXCR from the 5' RACE reads. The profile shows about 7,900 distinct CDR3 sequences, about 8.4% of them singletons. This clonotype was recorded at least ten times. Antigen specificity is unknown. In germline, CDR1 is SGHTA, CDR2 FQGNSA. V lost 3 bases and J lost 6; bases outside the gene matches: 7. This CDR3 spans 15 amino acids.

General study points: HIV+ repertoires were severely depleted of MAIT alpha-chain CDR3s, unlike healthy controls.

This chain joins TRBV7-2 and TRBJ2-1; 8 nucleotides line up with TRBD1. The sequence derives from an adult with HIV infection. The material was blood, obtained during antiretroviral therapy. CDR3 bases: TGTGCCAGCAGCTTCGACAGGGGTAATGCCAATGAGCAGTTCTTC. Translated, it gives CASSFDRGNANEQFF.